This is a list of T cell receptor beta chains from one sample in a study of tumor-infiltrating lymphocytes in primary liver carcinoma. TCRdb passed the multiplex PCR reads through MiXCR, listing each CDR3 protein once. This table holds about 99,000 distinct CDR3 sequences, over 55% found once. Sequenced sample: liver tumor tissue from sampling region 5. The receptors originated from a woman in her sixties or seventies with primary liver carcinoma and hepatitis B virus infection. Both conserved end residues are part of each CDR3. A D gene is named only where the DNA matches it firmly. Clone size appears in some rows only: once, few, many, or a class for an expanded clone.

length | size | J | D | V | CDR3 | DNA
14 | - | TRBJ2-3 | - | TRBV7-3 | CARNLTASTDTQYF | TGTGCCAGGAACTTAACGGCGAGCACAGATACGCAGTATTTT
15 | - | TRBJ2-7 | TRBD1 | TRBV10-3 | CAISVPGQATYEQYF | TGTGCCATCAGTGTTCCGGGACAGGCGACCTACGAGCAGTACTTC
13 | many | TRBJ1-1 | - | TRBV5-1 | CASSWTANTEAFF | TGCGCCAGCAGCTGGACAGCGAACACTGAAGCTTTCTTT
14 | many | TRBJ2-3 | TRBD2 | TRBV6-1 | CATRTSGSADTQYF | TGTGCCACCCGGACTAGCGGGAGTGCAGATACGCAGTATTTT
13 | - | TRBJ2-7 | - | TRBV29-1 | CSVDLQGLYKRYF | TGCAGCGTTGACCTCCAGGGTTTATACAAGCGGTACTTT
16 | - | TRBJ1-6 | - | TRBV6-6 | CASSTVGPGGDSLLHF | TGTGCCAGCAGTACCGTAGGCCCGGGGGGGGACTCACTCCTCCACTTT
14 | many | TRBJ2-5 | TRBD1 | TRBV5-1 | CASRGTTGTETQYF | TGCGCCAGCAGGGGGACGACAGGGACAGAGACCCAGTACTTC
18 | - | TRBJ2-3 | TRBD2 | TRBV11-2 | CASSSPLTGTSHPDMQYF | TGTGCCAGCAGTTCCCCCCTTACCGGGACTAGCCATCCAGATATGCAGTATTTT
15 | - | TRBJ2-3 | - | TRBV11-2 | CASKGVAGTIDTQYF | TGTGCCAGCAAGGGGGTAGCCGGAACCATAGATACGCAGTATTTT
15 | - | TRBJ2-5 | TRBD1 | TRBV6-1 | CAISVQGGGQGTQYF | TGTGCCATCAGTGTACAGGGGGGAGGCCAAGGGACCCAGTACTTC
18 | - | TRBJ2-7 | TRBD1 | TRBV28 | CASINRRQGVLLAYEQYF | TGTGCCAGCATTAACAGGCGACAGGGAGTCCTTTTGGCCTACGAGCAGTACTTC
15 | - | TRBJ2-2 | - | TRBV7-3 | CASSLNPANTGELFF | TGTGCCAGCAGCTTAAACCCCGCGAACACCGGGGAGCTGTTTTTT
18 | - | TRBJ2-7 | TRBD2 | TRBV11-3 | CASGKERAGGHSSYEQYF | TGTGCCAGCGGCAAAGAGAGGGCGGGAGGCCACAGCTCCTACGAGCAGTACTTC